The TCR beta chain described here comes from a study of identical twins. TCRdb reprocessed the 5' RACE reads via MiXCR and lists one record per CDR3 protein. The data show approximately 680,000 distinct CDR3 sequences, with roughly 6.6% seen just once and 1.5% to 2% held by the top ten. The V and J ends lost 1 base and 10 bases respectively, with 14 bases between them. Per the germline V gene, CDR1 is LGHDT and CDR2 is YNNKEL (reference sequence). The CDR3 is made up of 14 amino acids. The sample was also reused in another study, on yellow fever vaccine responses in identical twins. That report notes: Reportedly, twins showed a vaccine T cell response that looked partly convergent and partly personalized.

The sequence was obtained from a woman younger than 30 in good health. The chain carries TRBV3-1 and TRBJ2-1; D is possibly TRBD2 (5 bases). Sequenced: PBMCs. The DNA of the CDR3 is TGTGCCAGCAGCCAAGTCTCTAGCTCGATCGAGCAGTTCTTC. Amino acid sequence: CASSQVSSSIEQFF.